Presented here are 11 T cell receptor beta chains from one specimen sequenced in a study of vaccination and CD4 T cells after COVID-19. As to treatment: roughly 10-day PBMC culture with coronavirus spike peptide pools or control peptides (ViraFEST assay). The unexposed donor's CD4+ T cells were collected before the COVID-19 pandemic (2011-2018). Cultured CD4+ T cell DNA was sequenced using the Oncomine TCR Beta short-read assay. TCRdb passed the PCR reads through MiXCR, listing each CDR3 protein once. Of about 10,000 distinct CDR3 sequences in the sample, roughly 30% were seen once. Their antigens remain unidentified. Sequenced input: CD4+ T cells from blood, cultured in vitro. The source is a human donor in good health.

The chain joins TRBV6-5 to TRBJ1-5, with 8 bases matching TRBD1. The J call is doubtful: the DNA matches TRBJ2-3 better. Germline V CDR1 and CDR2: MNHEY, SVGAGI. The CDR3 contains 15 residues. DNA of the CDR3: TGTGCCAGCAGTTACCTAGGACAGGGTCATCAGCCCCAGTATTTT. This sequence encodes CASSYLGQGHQPQYF.

The CDR3 DNA is TGCGCCAGCAGCTCCCTAGGAGAGACCCAGTACTTC. It specifies CASSSLGETQYF. This rearrangement joins TRBV5-1 to TRBJ2-5, with D hard to call. Looked up from germline, CDR1 is SGHRS and CDR2 is YFSETQ. Trimming left V 3 bases short and J 4 bases short, with 7 bases between. The CDR3 covers 12 residues.

This clonotype has a handful of counts. The V gene is TRBV12-3 or TRBV12-4, the J gene TRBJ1-2; a weak D match, TRBD1 (5 bases). Trimming took off 5 bases at V and 0 bases at J, with 13 bases between the two ends. The CDR3 runs to 15 residues. CDR3 coding DNA: TGTGCCAGCAGTCAAGAGACAGTAGCTAACTATGGCTACACCTTC. This gives the protein CASSQETVANYGYTF.

This clonotype was detected a few times. This chain connects TRBV27 to TRBJ2-2, with TRBD2 as a possible D gene (5 bases). CDR3 size: 15 residues. V lost 2 bases and J lost 0, with 7 bases in between. The V gene's germline CDR1 is MNHEY and CDR2 SMNVEV (reference sequence). The CDR3 loop is CASSLGGTNTGELFF. In nucleotides, the CDR3 is TGTGCCAGCAGTTTAGGAGGTACGAACACCGGGGAGCTGTTTTTT.

This chain uses TRBV19 with TRBJ1-6; 8 positions match TRBD1. With V trimmed by 5 bases and J by 6 bases, 3 bases remained unmatched. The V gene's germline CDR1 is LNHDA and CDR2 SQIVND (reference sequence). The CDR3 contains 14 residues. In DNA form, the CDR3 reads TGTGCCAGTAGTGGGACAGGCGGTAATTCACCCCTCCACTTT. As protein: CASSGTGGNSPLHF. The complete variable domain, with remaining parts taken from reference TRBV19 and TRBJ1-6, reads DGGITQSPKYLFRKEGQNVTLSCEQNLNHDAMYWYRQDPGQGLRLIYYSQIVNDFQKGDIAEGYSVSREKKESFPLTVTSAQKNPTAFYLCASSGTGGNSPLHFGNGTRLTVT.

This clonotype has a handful of counts. This chain's CDR3 is CASSLHGTGVTDTQYF. For the CDR3, the DNA is TGTGCCAGCAGTTTACACGGGACAGGGGTTACAGATACGCAGTATTTT. The V gene is TRBV6-5, the J gene TRBJ2-3, with 10 positions matching TRBD1. CDR1 is MNHEY, CDR2 SVGAGI, per germline. Trimming cost V 4 bases and J 3 bases; bases outside gene matches: 7. The CDR3 spans 16 residues.

The table lists this clonotype with a few counts. The rearrangement uses TRBV7-9 and TRBJ2-2; weak D call: TRBD1 (5 bases). This CDR3 contains 15 residues. From germline, CDR1 is SEHNR and CDR2 FQNEAQ (reference sequence). V was pared by 6 bases and J by 2 bases, with 13 bases between. Written as DNA, the CDR3 is TGTGCCAGCAGATATGACAGCCTTAACACCGGGGAGCTGTTTTTT. Protein: CASRYDSLNTGELFF.

This clonotype was detected a few times. The chain is built from TRBV24-1 and TRBJ2-1, with D possibly matching TRBD2 (5 bases). Germline loops: CDR1 KGHDR, CDR2 SFDVKD. The V end lost 10 bases, the J end lost 6 bases, and 15 bases lay between the germline ends. The CDR3 is 13 amino acids. Here the CDR3 reads CATGSWEINEQFF. The CDR3 DNA reads TGTGCCACGGGGAGTTGGGAAATCAATGAGCAGTTCTTC.

This clonotype turned up a few times. The rearrangement uses TRBV2 and TRBJ1-6, with D maybe TRBD1 (5 bases). In germline, CDR1 is SNHLY, CDR2 FYNNEI. The V gene lost 6 bases and the J gene lost 10 bases, with 16 bases spanning the gap. The CDR3 is 14 amino acids. The CDR3 protein is CASRARDQGSPLHF. CDR3 coding DNA: TGTGCCAGCAGAGCCCGGGACCAAGGATCACCCCTCCACTTT.

The chain employs TRBV7-6 and TRBJ2-7; TRBD1 agrees at 12 bases. J lost 2 bases, V lost 5 bases, and 7 bases had no gene match. This CDR3 contains 16 residues. Germline loops: CDR1 SGHVS, CDR2 FNYEAQ. CDR3 bases: TGTGCCAGCAGCCTGGGACAGGGGGCACCCACCTACGAGCAGTACTTC. Translated: CASSLGQGAPTYEQYF.

V is TRBV2 and J is TRBJ2-7; weak D call: TRBD2 (7 bases). Trimming pared 7 bases from V and 3 bases from J, leaving 19 bases between. The germline V gene encodes CDR1 SNHLY and CDR2 FYNNEI. This CDR3 spans 15 amino acids. In DNA form, the CDR3 reads TGTGCCAGCATGGGGGGGGGCAAAAGCCTCTACGAGCAGTACTTC. Translation gives CASMGGGKSLYEQYF.